This T cell receptor (beta chain) was recorded in a study of blood T cells in healthy people across ages. V dropped 0 bases and J dropped 0; count of bases not matched to a gene: 13. CDR1 and CDR2 from the germline V gene are SGHRS and YFSETQ. This CDR3 has 20 amino acids. This clonotype turned up a few times. Antigen specificity is unknown. Study-wide results and caveats: Changes in expanded clonotypes were possibly confounded, as the CMV status of donors was unknown.

Then a second PCR, running roughly 7 to 11 cycles, was carried out with a sample-barcoded 5' primer and a J-beta primer mix. TCRdb used MiXCR to reprocess the 5' RACE reads, holding one entry per CDR3 protein. The table has more than 700,000 distinct CDR3 sequences, about 47% seen once. This sequence was found in a man of 80 years or more in good health. The sequencing sample was made of blood. The rearrangement joins TRBV5-1 to TRBJ2-7, with 12 bases matching TRBD2. CDR3 in amino acids: CASSLAATSGRATHSYEQYF. For the CDR3, the DNA is TGCGCCAGCAGCTTGGCCGCGACTAGCGGGAGAGCCACGCACTCCTACGAGCAGTACTTC. Using reference TRBV5-1 and TRBJ2-7 for the parts outside the CDR3, the full variable domain is KAGVTQTPRYLIKTRGQQVTLSCSPISGHRSVSWYQQTPGQGLQFLFEYFSETQRNKGNFPGRFSGRQFSNSRSEMNVSTLELGDSALYLCASSLAATSGRATHSYEQYFGPGTRLTVT.